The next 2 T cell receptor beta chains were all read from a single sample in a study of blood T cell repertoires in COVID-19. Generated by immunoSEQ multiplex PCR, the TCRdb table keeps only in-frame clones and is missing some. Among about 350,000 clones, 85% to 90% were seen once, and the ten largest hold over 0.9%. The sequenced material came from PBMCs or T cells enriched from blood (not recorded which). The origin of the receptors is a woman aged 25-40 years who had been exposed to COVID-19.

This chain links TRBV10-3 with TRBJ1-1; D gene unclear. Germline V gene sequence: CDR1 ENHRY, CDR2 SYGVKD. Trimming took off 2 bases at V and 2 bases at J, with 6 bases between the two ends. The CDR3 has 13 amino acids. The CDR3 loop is CAISERSNTEAFF. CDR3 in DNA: TGTGCCATCAGTGAGCGGAGTAACACTGAAGCTTTCTTT.

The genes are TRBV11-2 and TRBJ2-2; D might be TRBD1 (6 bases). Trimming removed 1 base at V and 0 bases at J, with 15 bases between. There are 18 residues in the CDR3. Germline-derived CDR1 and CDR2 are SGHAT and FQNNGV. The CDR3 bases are TGTGCCAGCAGCTTAGTGGGGGTCGGGACACCGAACACCGGGGAGCTGTTTTTT. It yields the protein CASSLVGVGTPNTGELFF.